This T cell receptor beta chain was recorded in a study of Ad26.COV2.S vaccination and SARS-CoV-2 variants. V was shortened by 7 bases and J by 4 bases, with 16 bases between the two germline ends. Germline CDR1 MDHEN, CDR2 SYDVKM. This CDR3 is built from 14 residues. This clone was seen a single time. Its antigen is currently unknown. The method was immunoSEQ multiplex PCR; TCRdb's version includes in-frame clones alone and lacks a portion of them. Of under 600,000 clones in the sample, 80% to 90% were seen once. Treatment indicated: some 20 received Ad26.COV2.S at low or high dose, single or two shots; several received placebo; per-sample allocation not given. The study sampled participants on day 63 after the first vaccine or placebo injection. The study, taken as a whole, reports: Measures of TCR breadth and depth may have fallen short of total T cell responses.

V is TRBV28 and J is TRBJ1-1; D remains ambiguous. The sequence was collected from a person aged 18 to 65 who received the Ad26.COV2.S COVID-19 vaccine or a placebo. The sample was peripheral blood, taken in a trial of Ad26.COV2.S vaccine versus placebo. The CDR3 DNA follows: TGTGCCAGCACCCCAACCGGAGAATTCACTGAAGCTTTCTTT. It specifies CASTPTGEFTEAFF.